This section outlines one TCR beta chain sequence together with its context. The antigen is undetermined. Primers: 60 Vbeta forward and 13 Jbeta reverse. Only in-frame clones appear in the TCRdb table, and some are missing; sequencing was by immunoSEQ multiplex PCR. Among 150,000 to 200,000 clones listed, roughly 85% were seen once. The data stem from a study of cytomegalovirus exposure and HLA in healthy donors. Overall study findings and caveats: In vitro work confirmed that a few CMV-associated chains recognize CMV antigens.

Germline V gives CDR1 SEHNR, CDR2 FQNEAQ (reference sequence). V was trimmed by 5 bases and J by 8 bases, leaving 15 bases between them. CDR3 length: 13 residues. The chain couples TRBV7-9 to TRBJ1-2; maybe TRBD1 (6 bases). Sequenced input: PBMCs. The receptor comes from a man between 40 and 49 years old in good health and CMV-seropositive. The CDR3 spells CASSNNRVRGYTF. The DNA of the CDR3 is TGTGCCAGCAGCAACAACAGGGTTAGAGGCTACACCTTC.